This T cell receptor (beta chain) came from a study of T cell responses to AZD1222 COVID-19 vaccine (dated by TCRdb to about 2021). With regard to the full study: Because spike-specific TCR depth and breadth did not differ between the two schedules, AZD1222 recipients who got a second dose at roughly 4 weeks were pooled with those who got a second dose at roughly 12 weeks. TCR sequencing covered over 230 trial participants: 207 given two doses of AZD1222 and approximately 26 given two doses of MenACWY control vaccine. Trial participants were enrolled into age subgroups of 18-55, 56-69 and 70-plus years, which contained 148, 28 and 57 TCR-sequenced participants, respectively.

The CDR3 regions of human TCRbeta chains were analyzed by immunosequencing. The study's own analysis went as follows. Repertoire TCRs were checked for matches against a reference library of SARS-CoV-2-specific TCRs that had been generated using the MIRA antigen-specificity platform. Breadth was defined as the fraction of unique TCRs that were SARS-CoV-2-associated. Depth was defined as the fraction of total T cells that were SARS-CoV-2-associated. Using the MIRA data, each spike-specific TCR was assigned both to the spike region to which the TCR was reactive and to a CD4 or CD8 class. Log10-transformed breadth and depth values were compared by one-way ANOVA with Sidak's multiple comparisons tests. Held by TCRdb, this immuneACCESS table contains in-frame sequences only and omits some clones. Under half of the omission traces to an unresolved V gene where checked; the cause of the rest is unknown. That table furnishes V, J and clone size, whereas the DNA furnished D and trimming. The sample profile shows roughly 96,000 clones; roughly 90% of them were found once. The ten largest account for approximately 30% of the sample.

Per the publication, the time point label means: baseline before first vaccination. Samples from vaccinated people were obtained from the UK trials COV001 and COV002, which included a single-blind randomized controlled phase 2/3 trial of AZD1222 (ChAdOx1 nCoV-19) in healthy adults. For TCRbeta chain sequencing, PBMC samples were collected from trial participants at day 0 and at day 28 after the second dose. The study at large found these results: Reportedly, close to half of the unique spike-specific TCRs recognized epitopes lying outside the regions that are mutated in the B.1.351 and B.1.1.7 variants. Because no samples from the day 14 peak response were available, repertoires could be characterized only after the peak T cell response. Conclusions about previously exposed vaccinees were limited because only 5 or 6 AZD1222 recipients were SARS-CoV-2 seropositive at baseline. The 56-69-year group was small, and its depth increase did not reach significance, likely because of low power. Vaccine-associated CD4 TCRs spanned the whole spike protein, with dominant responses in regions 160-218 and 743-854. Spike-specific TCR breadth and depth rose significantly after two AZD1222 doses compared with day 0 and with MenACWY recipients. Participants were mostly white British and included more females than males, and it was suggested by the authors that clonal diversity may have been underestimated.

A word on this clone: Its specific antigen is unknown. No much larger clone is present one base from it, and per-base qualities are unavailable.

Material: peripheral blood, obtained on day 0 of AZD1222 vaccination. This receptor was identified in an adult in good health.

The DNA is TGCGCCAGCAGCTCCCTAGGACAGCTAGCCAAAAACATTCAGTACTTC. Translation gives CASSSLGQLAKNIQYF. The sequence is built from TRBV5-1 and TRBJ2-4; a tentative D call is TRBD1 (6 bases match). From the cysteine through the phenylalanine, the CDR3 covers 16 amino acids. This entry keeps only the CDR3 DNA: 48 bases, framed from base 1. CDR1 and CDR2 are drawn from the germline V gene: SGHRS, YFSETQ. Trimming takes 3 bases from V and 0 bases from J, and the germline ends sit 13 bases apart.